The text below deals with one TCR beta chain. Its antigen is as yet unknown. Genomic DNA from each subset was divided evenly over several immunoSEQ plates. The table came from immunoSEQ multiplex PCR; TCRdb's copy has only in-frame clones and leaves some out. The sample records about 680,000 clones, around four fifths being singletons. The data were obtained in a study of shared clonotypes between healthy human individuals. Findings and caveats of the study: Non-shared clonotypes had lower generation probabilities than clonotypes shared by all four sorted-subset donors.

The V gene's germline CDR1 is LNHDA and CDR2 SQIVND (reference sequence). V was pared by 1 base and J by 2 bases, with 10 bases of the junction left unmatched. The CDR3 has 18 residues. This TCR derives from a woman in her 30s in good health. The sequencing sample was made of memory CD4+ T cells sorted from blood. The subset was: CD45RA-negative fraction. V gene TRBV19 combines with J gene TRBJ1-5; TRBD1 matches at 8 bases. CDR3 sequence: CASSIARDRRDRNQPQHF. The CDR3 nucleotides read TGTGCCAGTAGTATAGCTCGGGACAGGCGGGACCGCAATCAGCCCCAGCATTTT.